This T cell receptor beta chain appears in the sequencing data of a study of CD8+CD57+ T cells in acquired aplastic anemia. In the study overall: Sorted CD4+ and CD8+ cells yielded about 3 ug of DNA on average. Study-wide points: Statistical testing detected no significant gap in CD8+ Simpson's diversity between patients and controls. Common to patients and controls were approximately 30 CD8+ CDR3 sequences.

The CDR3 extends over 13 amino acids. V lost 5 bases to trimming and J lost 6 bases, with 14 bases between them. Per germline, CDR1 MGHDK and CDR2 SYGVNS. Comment on this clonotype: Antigen unknown.

Those patients picked for sequencing had displayed CD8+CD57+ cell expansion on flow cytometry. With no exception, the patients had severe acquired aplastic anemia. Genomic DNA provided the template from which TCR beta VDJ and CDR3 profiles were obtained. TCRdb re-analysed the reads in MiXCR, keeping a single row per CDR3 protein. The sample has fewer than 250,000 distinct CDR3 sequences, approximately 50% seen once. This TCR was sampled from a human donor with aplastic anemia. V and J are TRBV25-1 and TRBJ2-7; D is unclear. Sequences were obtained from sorted CD4+, CD8+, or CD8+CD57+ T cells (not recorded which) from PBMCs. CDR3 coding DNA: TGTGCCAGCAGTCCCATTGGACCCGCCGAGCAGTACTTC. Translation: CASSPIGPAEQYF.